The 10 T cell receptor beta chains listed next were all sequenced from one sample in a study of shared clonotypes between healthy human individuals. Sequencing was performed with immunoSEQ multiplex PCR; in TCRdb, only in-frame clones are kept and a portion is missing. The table includes over 1.4 million clones, over 95% detected once. The material sequenced was naive CD4+ T cells sorted from blood. Subset defined: CD45RA+ positively selected. The receptor source for this set is a man younger than 40 in good health.

The chain links TRBV19 to TRBJ1-1; D is perhaps TRBD1 (5 bases). V was pared by 6 bases and J by 4 bases, with 15 bases between. In germline, CDR1 is LNHDA, CDR2 SQIVND (reference sequence). The CDR3 has 14 amino acids. The CDR3 spells CASRTGGSGTEAFF. In DNA form, the CDR3 reads TGTGCCAGTAGGACGGGGGGGTCGGGCACTGAAGCTTTCTTT.

The chain couples TRBV2 to TRBJ1-4; D remains ambiguous. The germline V gene has CDR1 SNHLY and CDR2 FYNNEI. V was clipped by 11 bases and J by 7 bases, with 17 bases between them. This CDR3 is built from 13 residues. CDR3: CAGVELGGEKLFF. DNA for the CDR3: TGTGCCGGGGTGGAGCTCGGCGGTGAAAAACTGTTTTTT.

The rearrangement uses TRBV7-9 and TRBJ2-1, with 9 bases identical to TRBD1. V was pared by 5 bases and J by 9 bases, with 11 bases of the junction left unmatched. The CDR3 extends over 15 amino acids. Germline CDR1 and CDR2: SEHNR and FQNEAQ (reference sequence). The CDR3 DNA sequence: TGTGCCAGCAGCCTAGGCGGTACAGGGGGCATTGAGCAGTTCTTC. It specifies CASSLGGTGGIEQFF.

This clone appeared a single time. V gene TRBV5-1 combines with J gene TRBJ2-1, with no clear D. V was pared by 1 base and J by 7 bases, with 12 bases between. Looked up from germline, CDR1 is SGHRS and CDR2 is YFSETQ. The CDR3 loop spans 14 amino acids. The CDR3 DNA reads as TGCGCCAGCAGCTTGAATACAATTGGGAATGAGCAGTTCTTC. This translates into CASSLNTIGNEQFF.

The chain combines TRBV5-6 with TRBJ2-2; D is unresolved. Germline CDR1 SGHDT, CDR2 YYEEEE. V lost 2 bases and J lost 1, with 9 bases in between. The CDR3 length is 15 residues. This CDR3 is CASSFITQNTGELFF. As DNA, the CDR3 is TGTGCCAGCAGCTTCATAACACAGAACACCGGGGAGCTGTTTTTT.

This chain links TRBV7-9 with TRBJ2-5, with D possibly matching TRBD1 (5 bases). The CDR3 totals 12 residues. The V and J ends lost 7 bases and 5 bases respectively, with 11 bases between them. From germline, CDR1 is SEHNR and CDR2 FQNEAQ (reference sequence). The CDR3 sequence is CASIRGTETQYF. The CDR3, as DNA: TGTGCCAGCATAAGGGGTACGGAGACCCAGTACTTC.

This sequence joins TRBV29-1 and TRBJ2-5; TRBD1 matches 10 bases. Trimming removed 6 bases from V and 5 bases from J; junction bases left unmatched: 3. The CDR3 length is 12 residues. CDR1 SQVTM and CDR2 ANQGSEA come from the germline V gene. The CDR3 DNA is TGCAGCGTGACAGGGGGCAGTGAGACCCAGTACTTC. Protein sequence: CSVTGGSETQYF. Variable domain in full (rest from reference TRBV29-1 and TRBJ2-5): SAVISQKPSRDICQRGTSLTIQCQVDSQVTMMFWYRQQPGQSLTLIATANQGSEATYESGFVIDKFPISRPNLTFSTLTVSNMSPEDSSIYLCSVTGGSETQYFGPGTRLLVL.

The rearrangement links TRBV27 to TRBJ2-5; D not resolved. The V end lost 6 bases, the J end lost 3 bases, and 14 bases lay between the germline ends. Germline CDR1 is MNHEY and CDR2 is SMNVEV (reference sequence). CDR3 length: 14 residues. The CDR3 DNA is TGTGCCAGCAGAATGCGGCAGGAGAAAGAGACCCAGTACTTC. It specifies CASRMRQEKETQYF.

The J gene is TRBJ1-4, the V gene TRBV10-3; possible D gene TRBD1, 5 bases. The CDR3 is 13 residues long. V lost 5 bases and J 7 bases, leaving 11 bases between the germline ends. CDR1 is ENHRY, CDR2 SYGVKD, per germline. The CDR3 region has the DNA TGTGCCATCAGTCGGGGGAGTGGTGAAAAACTGTTTTTT. This encodes CAISRGSGEKLFF.

This chain joins TRBV19 and TRBJ2-3; D gene unclear. Trimming pared 4 bases from V and 0 bases from J, leaving 11 bases between. This CDR3 contains 15 residues. The germline CDR1 and CDR2 sequences are LNHDA and SQIVND (reference sequence). The CDR3 loop reads CASSSLGPSTDTQYF. The CDR3 nucleotides are TGTGCCAGTAGTAGTCTAGGCCCTAGCACAGATACGCAGTATTTT.